Listed here are 28 T cell receptor beta chains from one sample, sequenced in a study of blood T cell repertoires in COVID-19 (dated by TCRdb to 2020 to 2022). Library preparation employed the immunoSEQ multiplex PCR assay. This immuneACCESS table, as held by TCRdb, lists in-frame sequences with V and J called but not all clones. Of the missing ones, under half trace to an unresolved V gene in checked studies; the others have no known cause. This sample has about 270,000 clones in its table, and about 89% of those were observed once. The ten largest clonotypes hold roughly 8% of the sample. Sequenced sample: peripheral blood. These receptors all come from a man aged 35-49 years with active or convalescent COVID-19.

The genes are TRBV7-2 and TRBJ2-2, with 15 nucleotides matching TRBD2. V was clipped by 5 bases and J by 4 bases; unmatched bases: 2. This CDR3 spans 16 amino acids. Looked up from germline, CDR1 is SGHTA and CDR2 is FQGNSA. The CDR3 spells CASSRTSGRATGELFF. CDR3 bases: TGTGCCAGCAGCCGGACTAGCGGGAGGGCCACCGGGGAGCTGTTTTTT.

The rearrangement links TRBV15 to TRBJ2-4; TRBD1 matches at 7 bases. Germline loops: CDR1 LNHNV, CDR2 YYDKDF (reference sequence). The CDR3 runs 18 residues. Germline trimming cut 2 bases from V and 3 bases from J; bases unmatched to any gene: 13. The CDR3 loop reads CATSRSLRGGAGKNIQYF. The CDR3 DNA reads TGTGCCACCAGCAGATCACTCCGAGGGGGCGCGGGCAAAAACATTCAGTACTTC.

The chain uses TRBV3-1 (or the pseudogene TRBV3-2) and TRBJ2-7; tentatively, D is TRBD1 (6 bases). The CDR3 consists of 15 residues. With 2 bases removed from V and 0 bases from J, the gap between germline ends came to 11 bases. Germline CDR1 LGHDT, CDR2 YNNKEL (reference sequence). In nucleotides, the CDR3 is TGTGCCAGCAGCCAATTCCAGGGGAGCTCCTACGAGCAGTACTTC. Its protein is CASSQFQGSSYEQYF.

This chain connects TRBV6-5 to TRBJ1-5, with no clear D. The V gene's germline CDR1 is MNHEY and CDR2 SVGAGI. The V end lost 6 bases, the J end lost 3 bases, and 9 bases lay between the germline ends. CDR3 length equals 13 residues. DNA of the CDR3: TGTGCCAGCAGGACCCGACTCAATCAGCCCCAGCATTTT. This codes for CASRTRLNQPQHF.

A remark on this clone: The sample carries other DNA sequences with the same CDR3. The rearrangement uses TRBV29-1 and TRBJ2-3, with TRBD2 matching 14 bases. The CDR3 spans 14 residues. Per the germline V gene, CDR1 is SQVTM and CDR2 is ANQGSEA. J lost 5 bases, V lost 4 bases, and 2 bases had no gene match. The CDR3 region is CSVVGLAGEDTQYF. The CDR3 DNA is TGCAGCGTTGTGGGACTAGCGGGAGAAGATACGCAGTATTTT.

The chain joins TRBV18 to TRBJ1-3; D unresolved. In germline, CDR1 is KGHSH, CDR2 LQKENI. V was clipped by 5 bases and J by 4 bases, with 6 bases between them. The CDR3 is 12 residues long. The CDR3 loop reads CASSDGGNTIYF. DNA of the CDR3: TGTGCCAGCTCAGATGGCGGAAACACCATATATTTT.

Only one count was recorded for this clone. The CDR3 loop reads CASIEVDEQFF. CDR3 in DNA: TGTGCCAGCATAGAGGTCGATGAGCAGTTCTTC. The chain links TRBV6-5 to TRBJ2-1, with D uncertain. V was pared by 7 bases and J by 8 bases, with 9 bases between. This CDR3 spans 11 amino acids. CDR1 is MNHEY, CDR2 SVGAGI, per germline.

Only one count was recorded for this clone. The J gene is TRBJ1-1, the V gene TRBV7-9, with 10 positions matching TRBD1. This CDR3 has 14 amino acids. Germline CDR1 is SEHNR and CDR2 is FQNEAQ (reference sequence). Trimming at V came to 4 bases and at J to 3 bases, leaving 2 bases not matched to a gene. CDR3 sequence reads: CASSSGTGDTEAFF. CDR3 DNA: TGTGCCAGCAGCTCCGGGACAGGGGACACTGAAGCTTTCTTT.

The V and J genes are TRBV11-2 and TRBJ2-7; TRBD1 matches at 8 bases. The trim removed 1 base at V and 7 bases at J, leaving 6 bases unmatched. The CDR3 is made up of 14 amino acids. Germline lookup yields CDR1 SGHAT and CDR2 FQNNGV. Written as DNA, the CDR3 is TGTGCCAGCAGCTTAGGCTCCACAGGGGGTGAGCAGTACTTC. It codes for CASSLGSTGGEQYF.

The chain couples TRBV18 to TRBJ1-1; maybe TRBD1 (5 bases). V lost 8 bases, J lost 3 bases, and 13 bases lay in between. CDR1 is KGHSH and CDR2 is LQKENI in the germline V gene. This CDR3 spans 13 amino acids. The CDR3 loop reads CASAQGTDTEAFF. The CDR3 nucleotides read TGTGCCAGCGCTCAGGGAACAGACACTGAAGCTTTCTTT.

The rearrangement uses TRBV2 and TRBJ1-2; TRBD1 aligns across 7 bases. V was pared by 5 bases and J by 3 bases, with 6 bases of the junction left unmatched. The CDR3 runs to 14 residues. Germline V gene sequence: CDR1 SNHLY, CDR2 FYNNEI. The CDR3 spells CASSKGALDYGYTF. The DNA for the CDR3 is TGTGCCAGCAGTAAGGGGGCGTTGGACTATGGCTACACCTTC.

The chain joins TRBV30 to TRBJ2-7; D is perhaps TRBD1 (6 bases). CDR3 length: 12 amino acids. Trimming cost V 5 bases and J 6 bases, with 14 bases left between them. In germline, CDR1 is GTSNPN, CDR2 SVGIG (reference sequence). CDR3 sequence (DNA): TGTGCCTGGGGGGGCCCCGGTCGCGAGCAGTACTTC. This encodes CAWGGPGREQYF. Complete variable domain (other parts from reference TRBV30 and TRBJ2-7): SQTIHQWPATLVQPVGSPLSLECTVEGTSNPNLYWYRQAAGRGLQLLFYSVGIGQISSEVPQNLSASRPQDRQFILSSKKLLLSDSGFYLCAWGGPGREQYFGPGTRLTVT.

The rearrangement links TRBV5-6 to TRBJ2-5; 7 bases are a match to TRBD2. CDR3 length: 17 amino acids. V dropped 4 bases and J dropped 9; count of bases not matched to a gene: 21. The germline CDR1 and CDR2 sequences are SGHDT and YYEEEE. CDR3 in amino acids: CASSLDLGLEGREAQYF. The CDR3 DNA sequence: TGTGCCAGCAGCCTCGATTTAGGGCTAGAAGGGAGGGAGGCCCAGTACTTC. Filled out from reference TRBV5-6 and TRBJ2-5, the complete variable domain reads DAGVTQSPTHLIKTRGQQVTLRCSPKSGHDTVSWYQQALGQGPQFIFQYYEEEERQRGNFPDRFSGHQFPNYSSELNVNALLLGDSALYLCASSLDLGLEGREAQYFGPGTRLLVL.

The V and J genes are TRBV28 and TRBJ1-2, with D maybe TRBD1 (5 bases). This CDR3 is built from 14 residues. Germline V lookup: CDR1 MDHEN, CDR2 SYDVKM. V was trimmed by 5 bases and J by 2 bases, leaving 12 bases between them. DNA for the CDR3: TGTGCCAGCAGTGAGGACAACCAAAACTATGGCTACACCTTC. It yields the protein CASSEDNQNYGYTF.

The chain is built from TRBV7-9 and TRBJ2-1; 11 bases map to TRBD2. The CDR3 has 16 amino acids. The V and J ends lost 5 bases and 7 bases, in that order; junction bases with no gene match: 10. Germline V gives CDR1 SEHNR, CDR2 FQNEAQ (reference sequence). Here the CDR3 DNA reads TGTGCCAGCAGCCAAGGGACTAGCGGAGCTTGGAATGAGCAGTTCTTC. This gives the protein CASSQGTSGAWNEQFF.

V is TRBV30 and J is TRBJ1-3; no clear D gene. The germline V gene encodes CDR1 GTSNPN and CDR2 SVGIG (reference sequence). Trimming took 1 base from V and 8 from J, leaving 12 bases between them. CDR3 size: 13 residues. CDR3 residues: CAWSARLTDTIYF. CDR3 nucleotide sequence: TGTGCCTGGAGTGCCCGACTAACGGACACCATATATTTT.

The J gene is TRBJ1-2, the V gene TRBV2; 12 bases line up with TRBD1. The CDR3 has 15 amino acids. Germline lookup yields CDR1 SNHLY and CDR2 FYNNEI. V shed 7 bases and J 4 bases; nucleotides not matched to a gene: 7. In DNA, the CDR3 is TGTGCCAGCAACTCCGGGACAGGGGGCTTCTATGGCTACACCTTC. Its protein is CASNSGTGGFYGYTF.

The gene calls are TRBV29-1 and TRBJ2-7, with 11 positions matching TRBD2. Per the germline V gene, CDR1 is SQVTM and CDR2 is ANQGSEA. J lost 1 base, V lost 3 bases, and 2 bases had no gene match. This CDR3 spans 14 amino acids. The CDR3 loop is CSVEGTSGSYEQYF. In DNA form, the CDR3 reads TGCAGCGTTGAGGGGACTAGCGGTTCCTACGAGCAGTACTTC.

The chain joins TRBV6-5 to TRBJ1-1; 9 bases fit TRBD1. The V and J ends lost 8 bases and 7 bases, in that order; junction bases with no gene match: 8. CDR3 length: 13 residues. Germline V gene lookup returns CDR1 MNHEY and CDR2 SVGAGI. This CDR3 is CASGTGGWNEAFF. Here the CDR3 DNA reads TGTGCCAGCGGAACAGGGGGCTGGAATGAAGCTTTCTTT.

Regarding this clone: Its ends do not fully match the called genes, so a read error is possible. The J gene is TRBJ2-1, the V gene TRBV5-8, with a tentative D call TRBD1 (5 bases). This CDR3 spans 13 amino acids. Germline V gene sequence: CDR1 SGHTS, CDR2 YDEGEE. Here the CDR3 reads CASSLGLHNEQFF. As DNA, the CDR3 is TGTGCCAGCAGTTTGGGGCTTCACAATGAGCAGTTCTTC. The full variable domain, in which reference TRBV5-8 and TRBJ2-1 provide the parts outside the CDR3, is EAGVTQSPTHLIKTRGQQATLRCSPISGHTSVYWYQQALGLGLQFLLWYDEGEERNRGNFPPRFSGRQFPNYSSELNVNALELEDSALYLCASSLGLHNEQFFGPGTRLTVL.

This clone is a singleton in its sample. The V gene is TRBV4-1, the J gene TRBJ1-2; tentatively, D is TRBD1 (6 bases). The V end was cut by 4 bases, the J end by 4 bases, with 13 bases between. The CDR3 loop spans 14 amino acids. Germline V CDR1 and CDR2: MGHRA, YSYEKL. Here the CDR3 reads CASSPGGGGYGYTF. CDR3 DNA sequence: TGCGCCAGCAGCCCGGGAGGGGGTGGCTATGGCTACACCTTC.

The V and J genes are TRBV9 and TRBJ2-6; D call uncertain. The V gene's germline CDR1 is SGDLS and CDR2 YYNGEE. Trimming removed 5 bases at V and 0 bases at J, with 6 bases between. The CDR3 has 14 amino acids. CDR3 sequence: CASSGHSGANVLTF. CDR3 DNA sequence: TGTGCCAGCAGTGGCCACTCTGGGGCCAACGTCCTGACTTTC.

The chain carries TRBV7-2 and TRBJ1-1; D might be TRBD1 (5 bases). Germline V lookup: CDR1 SGHTA, CDR2 FQGNSA. Trimming stripped 0 bases from V and 2 bases from J, with 10 bases between. The CDR3 has 15 amino acids. The CDR3 DNA is TGTGCCAGCAGCTTAGCCGCAGGGTTTAACACTGAAGCTTTCTTT. It translates to CASSLAAGFNTEAFF.

The chain carries TRBV7-6 and TRBJ2-5, with 8 bases aligning to TRBD1. Trimming took 4 bases from V and 4 from J; bases not matched to a gene: 8. The CDR3 covers 15 residues. From germline, CDR1 is SGHVS and CDR2 FNYEAQ. The CDR3 nucleotides read TGTGCCAGCAGCTCCCTAGACAGGGGAGGAGAGACCCAGTACTTC. Encoded protein: CASSSLDRGGETQYF.

V usage is TRBV11-3 and J usage is TRBJ1-2, with 8 nucleotides matching TRBD1. V trimming: 5 bases; J trimming: 7 bases; junction bases outside the gene matches: 6. This CDR3 is built from 13 residues. The germline gives CDR1 SGHNT, CDR2 YENEEA. CDR3 coding DNA: TGTGCCAGCAGCGCGCAGGGGGCTGGTGGCTACACCTTC. Its translation: CASSAQGAGGYTF.

The V gene is TRBV28, the J gene TRBJ1-1, with D tentatively TRBD1 (6 bases). There are 11 residues in the CDR3. The ends were cut back, 6 bases at V and 8 bases at J, with 10 bases in the middle. Germline CDR1 and CDR2: MDHEN and SYDVKM. Written as DNA, the CDR3 is TGTGCCAGCAGGACTACAGGGGAAGCTTTCTTT. This sequence encodes CASRTTGEAFF.

The V and J genes are TRBV6-5 and TRBJ2-3, with TRBD1 as a possible D gene (5 bases). The V gene lost 2 bases and the J gene lost 5 bases, with 11 bases spanning the gap. The V gene's germline CDR1 is MNHEY and CDR2 SVGAGI. There are 14 residues in the CDR3. CDR3 in DNA: TGTGCCAGCAGTTACGGGCAGGGCGGAGATACGCAGTATTTT. Protein product: CASSYGQGGDTQYF.

This chain uses TRBV10-3 with TRBJ2-6; 7 bases align to TRBD1. Germline V CDR1 and CDR2: ENHRY, SYGVKD. Trimming cost V 6 bases and J 2 bases; bases outside gene matches: 4. CDR3 length equals 15 residues. CDR3 residues: CAIRGQDPGANVLTF. In nucleotides, the CDR3 is TGTGCCATCAGAGGACAGGACCCTGGGGCCAACGTCCTGACTTTC.